This T cell receptor beta chain was retrieved from a study of shared clonotypes between healthy human individuals. Sorted-subset replicate PCRs used about 200 ng DNA, around 31,000 T cell genomes. The table came from immunoSEQ multiplex PCR; TCRdb's copy has only in-frame clones and leaves some out. The sample carries about 2 million clones, about 95% recorded once. Only CD45RO-negative cells positively selected for CCR7 counted as naive CD8 cells, so terminally differentiated effector memory CD45RA+ cells were excluded. The CDR3 sequence is 12 residues long. V lost 3 bases, J lost 4 bases, and 8 bases lay in between. Germline CDR1 is SGDLS and CDR2 is YYNGEE. Turning to this clone: The antigen is undetermined. Other DNA variants within this sample encode the same CDR3.

Study-level points and caveats: It was expected that sequencing depth would affect clonotype sharing among donors. Memory subsets had estimated richness that was generally smaller than that of naive subsets.

The sequenced sample was naive CD8+ T cells sorted from blood. This chain connects TRBV9 to TRBJ2-7; D gene ambiguous. The TCR sequence derives from a man between 18 and 29 years old in good health. CDR3 bases: TGTGCCAGCAGCGGGAATTCATACGAGCAGTACTTC. Translated, it gives CASSGNSYEQYF.